The 27 T cell receptor beta chains listed next were all sequenced from one sample in a study of cytomegalovirus exposure and HLA in healthy donors (dated by TCRdb to the late 2010s). Library construction relied on the immunoSEQ multiplex PCR assay. The multiplex PCR relied on a mix of 60 forward primers for TCR Vbeta segments and 13 reverse primers for TCR Jbeta segments. Not all clones reach the TCRdb copy of this immuneACCESS table, which keeps in-frame sequences only. Checked studies attribute under half of the gap to unresolved V genes and leave the rest unexplained. This sample comprises around 200,000 clones, 82% of them detected only once. The ten biggest clones cover 2.7% of the sample. The source material was PBMCs. The origin of the receptors is a woman aged 40 to 50 in good health and CMV-seronegative.

The rearrangement uses TRBV7-3 and TRBJ2-1, with a weak D call TRBD2 (5 bases). Germline V gene sequence: CDR1 SGHTA, CDR2 FQGTGA. The CDR3 runs 13 residues. V was clipped by 0 bases and J by 6 bases, with 6 bases between them. CDR3 bases: TGTGCCAGCAGCTTAACCCTAGCCAATGAGCAGTTCTTC. Translation gives CASSLTLANEQFF.

This clone appeared a single time. The J gene is TRBJ1-1, the V gene TRBV7-9; D is possibly TRBD1 (5 bases). Trimming removed 1 base at V and 1 base at J, with 10 bases between. This CDR3 comprises 15 residues. Germline V CDR1 and CDR2: SEHNR, FQNEAQ (reference sequence). This chain's CDR3 is CASSLDGGRNTEAFF. CDR3 sequence (DNA): TGTGCCAGCAGCTTAGACGGGGGGAGGAACACTGAAGCTTTCTTT. The complete variable domain, with remaining parts taken from reference TRBV7-9 and TRBJ1-1, reads DTGVSQNPRHKITKRGQNVTFRCDPISEHNRLYWYRQTLGQGPEFLTYFQNEAQLEKSRLLSDRFSAERPKGSFSTLEIQRTEQGDSAMYLCASSLDGGRNTEAFFGQGTRLTVV.

This clone was counted a few times. This chain links TRBV4-2 with TRBJ2-4; 9 nucleotides match TRBD1. J lost 8 bases, V lost 1 base, and 9 bases had no gene match. CDR3 length: 16 amino acids. Germline CDR1 LGHNA, CDR2 YNFKEQ. Written as DNA, the CDR3 is TGTGCCAGCAGCCAAGGGACAGGGGATGGGTCGGACATTCAGTACTTC. Its translation is CASSQGTGDGSDIQYF.

This chain uses TRBV5-1 with TRBJ2-3; TRBD1 aligns across 7 bases. The CDR3 has 15 residues. Trimming removed 5 bases from V and 0 bases from J; junction bases left unmatched: 6. The germline V gene encodes CDR1 SGHRS and CDR2 YFSETQ. CDR3 region: CASRRTGASTDTQYF. As DNA, the CDR3 is TGCGCCAGCAGACGGACAGGAGCTAGCACAGATACGCAGTATTTT.

The chain couples TRBV27 to TRBJ2-2, with 9 bases lining up with TRBD2. The CDR3 is 16 residues long. J was trimmed by 0 bases and V by 5 bases; bases with no gene match: 4. Per germline, CDR1 MNHEY and CDR2 SMNVEV (reference sequence). The CDR3 region has the DNA TGTGCCAGCAGTCCCCGACTAGCGGCGAACACCGGGGAGCTGTTTTTT. It is translated as CASSPRLAANTGELFF.

This sequence joins TRBV30 and TRBJ2-7; 8 bases match TRBD1. CDR1 is GTSNPN, CDR2 SVGIG, per germline (reference sequence). This CDR3 spans 15 amino acids. Trimming at V came to 1 base and at J to 3 bases, leaving 8 bases not matched to a gene. Written as DNA, the CDR3 is TGTGCCTGGAGTGATACAGGACAGGGTTACTACGAGCAGTACTTC. Residues: CAWSDTGQGYYEQYF.

This clone was seen only a few times. The chain couples TRBV10-1 to TRBJ1-1; no definite D call. The V gene lost 0 bases and the J gene lost 6 bases, with 8 bases spanning the gap. Germline lookup yields CDR1 WNHNN and CDR2 SYGVQD (reference sequence). This CDR3 comprises 13 residues. The CDR3 loop reads CASSESVPAEAFF. In nucleotides, the CDR3 is TGCGCCAGCAGTGAGTCGGTCCCGGCTGAAGCTTTCTTT.

The rearrangement uses TRBV18 and TRBJ1-1, with 11 bases identical to TRBD1. CDR3 length: 16 residues. Per germline, CDR1 KGHSH and CDR2 LQKENI. J gave up 1 base and V 6 bases, and 7 bases lay outside the gene matches. The CDR3 nucleotides read TGTGCCAGCTCCCGGGGACAGGGGGTGGAGAACACTGAAGCTTTCTTT. As protein: CASSRGQGVENTEAFF.

J is TRBJ1-5 and V is TRBV11-2; 7 bases are a match to TRBD1. V lost 1 base to trimming and J lost 3 bases; unmatched junction nucleotides: 3. Germline V CDR1 and CDR2: SGHAT, FQNNGV. This CDR3 region has 15 residues. In nucleotides, the CDR3 is TGTGCCAGCAGCTTAGCCGGGACAGTCAATCAGCCCCAGCATTTT. Translating gives CASSLAGTVNQPQHF.

The genes are TRBV6-5 and TRBJ1-2; TRBD1 matches at 7 bases. Germline V gene lookup returns CDR1 MNHEY and CDR2 SVGAGI. The CDR3 totals 13 residues. Trimming at V came to 7 bases and at J to 3 bases, leaving 5 bases not matched to a gene. In DNA, the CDR3 is TGTGCCAGCAAAGGGGGCAGGTACTATGGCTACACCTTC. Encoded protein: CASKGGRYYGYTF.

The chain couples TRBV5-4 to TRBJ2-2; D is unclear. The germline V and J ends were trimmed by 2 bases and 1 base, with 12 bases remaining between them. Per the germline V gene, CDR1 is SGHNT and CDR2 is YYREEE (reference sequence). This CDR3 is built from 16 residues. The CDR3 DNA sequence: TGTGCCAGCAGCTTTCACGGTTCAAAGAACACCGGGGAGCTGTTTTTT. Translated, it gives CASSFHGSKNTGELFF. Filled out from reference TRBV5-4 and TRBJ2-2, the complete variable domain reads ETGVTQSPTHLIKTRGQQVTLRCSSQSGHNTVSWYQQALGQGPQFIFQYYREEENGRGNFPPRFSGLQFPNYSSELNVNALELDDSALYLCASSFHGSKNTGELFFGEGSRLTVL.

This chain connects TRBV18 to TRBJ1-1; 7 bases agree with TRBD1. Per germline, CDR1 KGHSH and CDR2 LQKENI. Losses at the gene ends were 1 base for V and 3 bases for J; bases not matched to a gene: 5. This CDR3 comprises 15 residues. The CDR3 region is CASSPQGAGYTEAFF. As DNA, the CDR3 is TGTGCCAGCTCACCACAGGGGGCTGGTTACACTGAAGCTTTCTTT.

The chain employs TRBV29-1 and TRBJ2-7; no clear D. Germline V gives CDR1 SQVTM, CDR2 ANQGSEA. The CDR3 is 12 residues long. CDR3 protein: CSGRGNSYEQYF. The DNA of the CDR3 is TGCAGTGGCCGAGGCAACTCCTACGAGCAGTACTTC.

This chain connects TRBV11-3 to TRBJ2-1; 12 bases align to TRBD2. Germline V gene sequence: CDR1 SGHNT, CDR2 YENEEA. The length of the CDR3 is 13 residues. The ends lost 5 bases at V and 10 bases at J; junction bases unmatched: 3. The CDR3 coding sequence is TGTGCCAGCAGCCCTAGCGGGAGGGAAGAGCAGTTCTTC. It yields the protein CASSPSGREEQFF.

In the case of this clone: The sample carries other DNA sequences with the same CDR3. The chain has TRBV9 and TRBJ2-5; possibly TRBD1 for D (6 bases). The germline CDR1 and CDR2 sequences are SGDLS and YYNGEE. With 0 bases removed from V and 0 bases from J, the gap between germline ends came to 6 bases. The CDR3 is made up of 14 amino acids. CDR3 nucleotides: TGTGCCAGCAGCGTAGGGGACAACCAAGAGACCCAGTACTTC. It codes for CASSVGDNQETQYF. The whole variable domain, remainder taken from reference TRBV9 and TRBJ2-5, is DSGVTQTPKHLITATGQRVTLRCSPRSGDLSVYWYQQSLDQGLQFLIQYYNGEERAKGNILERFSAQQFPDLHSELNLSSLELGDSALYFCASSVGDNQETQYFGPGTRLLVL.

The rearrangement uses TRBV13 and TRBJ2-3; D is perhaps TRBD2 (6 bases). The CDR3 totals 18 residues. The germline V gene encodes CDR1 PRHDT and CDR2 FYEKMQ (reference sequence). The V end lost 4 bases, the J end lost 3 bases, and 23 bases lay between the germline ends. The CDR3 loop is CASSSWRESSGTTDTQYF. As DNA, the CDR3 is TGTGCCAGCAGCTCATGGAGGGAGTCTTCGGGGACTACAGATACGCAGTATTTT.

The genes are TRBV11-2 and TRBJ2-2, with D unresolved. CDR3 size: 13 residues. V gave up 4 bases and J gave up 6 bases, with 9 bases separating them. Germline loops: CDR1 SGHAT, CDR2 FQNNGV. The CDR3 region has the DNA TGTGCCAGCAGCTACGGTACCCCCGGGGAGCTGTTTTTT. This sequence encodes CASSYGTPGELFF.

This clone was observed a handful of times. The J gene is TRBJ2-7, the V gene TRBV11-3; TRBD1 is a possible D gene (6 bases). The CDR3 spans 15 residues. Germline-derived CDR1 and CDR2 are SGHNT and YENEEA. V was cut by 5 bases and J by 2 bases, with 16 bases left in between. Here the CDR3 DNA reads TGTGCCAGCAGCCAAAATGGACAGACCACCTACGAGCAGTACTTC. It translates to CASSQNGQTTYEQYF.

V gene TRBV2 combines with J gene TRBJ2-6; 8 nucleotides align to TRBD1. The V gene's germline CDR1 is SNHLY and CDR2 FYNNEI. Germline trimming cut 6 bases from V and 0 bases from J; bases unmatched to any gene: 10. This CDR3 is 18 amino acids long. The CDR3 bases are TGTGCCAGCAGGGCTCTGACAGGGGCCAGCTCTGGGGCCAACGTCCTGACTTTC. Encoded protein: CASRALTGASSGANVLTF.

V usage is TRBV19 and J usage is TRBJ2-3, with D unresolved. The V end lost 5 bases, the J end lost 2 bases, and 11 bases lay between the germline ends. CDR1 LNHDA and CDR2 SQIVND come from the germline V gene (reference sequence). The CDR3 runs 14 residues. In DNA, the CDR3 is TGTGCCAGTAGTGAAGTACAGAACACAGATACGCAGTATTTT. As protein: CASSEVQNTDTQYF.

The V gene is TRBV29-1, the J gene TRBJ2-3; 8 bases match TRBD2. Germline V gives CDR1 SQVTM, CDR2 ANQGSEA. The CDR3 spans 12 residues. The V segment lost 5 bases and the J segment 4 bases; nucleotides outside the gene matches: 2. The CDR3 DNA is TGCAGCGTTCAGACTAGCGCAGATACGCAGTATTTT. This gives the protein CSVQTSADTQYF.

The chain links TRBV30 to TRBJ1-5; 7 bases agree with TRBD1. Germline V gene lookup returns CDR1 GTSNPN and CDR2 SVGIG (reference sequence). The V and J ends lost 1 base and 4 bases, in that order; junction bases with no gene match: 10. The CDR3 is made up of 16 amino acids. The chain's CDR3 is CAWSASPGTANQPQHF. Written as DNA, the CDR3 is TGTGCCTGGAGTGCGTCCCCCGGGACAGCGAATCAGCCCCAGCATTTT.

The chain combines TRBV27 with TRBJ2-7, with 7 bases fitting TRBD1. The CDR3 covers 16 residues. Unmatched junction bases numbered 9, after V lost 1 base and J lost 3 bases. The germline V gene has CDR1 MNHEY and CDR2 SMNVEV (reference sequence). Here the CDR3 DNA reads TGTGCCAGCAGTTTATTCCCGGGACAGCCTCACTACGAGCAGTACTTC. This translates into CASSLFPGQPHYEQYF.

The gene calls are TRBV27 and TRBJ1-1; D remains unclear. Germline loops: CDR1 MNHEY, CDR2 SMNVEV (reference sequence). The CDR3 runs to 16 residues. V lost 5 bases and J 1 base, leaving 17 bases between the germline ends. The CDR3 loop reads CASSPTGGRANTEAFF. The CDR3 DNA sequence: TGTGCCAGCAGTCCTACGGGCGGGAGAGCGAACACTGAAGCTTTCTTT.

The V and J genes are TRBV7-3 and TRBJ2-4; the match to TRBD2 covers 11 bases. There are 19 residues in the CDR3. With V trimmed by 1 base and J by 0 bases, 8 bases remained unmatched. CDR1 and CDR2 (germline): SGHTA, FQGTGA. DNA of the CDR3: TGTGCCAGCAGCTTAAGTGGACTAGCGGGCTTACTAGCCAAAAACATTCAGTACTTC. Protein sequence: CASSLSGLAGLLAKNIQYF.

The sample holds a few counts of this clone. The chain has TRBV19 and TRBJ1-1; TRBD1 might be the D (5 bases). Germline CDR1 reads LNHDA; CDR2 reads SQIVND (reference sequence). The CDR3 loop spans 13 amino acids. Trimming removed 3 bases from V and 11 bases from J, with 16 bases in between. CDR3 amino acids: CASSIADRRGAFF. CDR3 DNA: TGTGCCAGTAGTATTGCGGACCGCCGGGGGGCTTTCTTT.

This chain joins TRBV10-2 and TRBJ2-7; 9 nucleotides align to TRBD1. Germline values: CDR1 WSHSY, CDR2 SAAADI. V lost 3 bases to trimming and J lost 3 bases; unmatched junction nucleotides: 6. The CDR3 covers 15 residues. The CDR3 sequence is CASSDVGTGNYEQYF. DNA for the CDR3: TGCGCCAGCAGTGATGTTGGGACAGGGAACTACGAGCAGTACTTC.